Given below is one TCR beta chain in context. The entry originates in a study of shared clonotypes between healthy human individuals. Sequenced by immunoSEQ multiplex PCR; TCRdb stores in-frame clones only, minus some. The sample shows around 2,000,000 clones, about 94% of them seen only once. CD8 cells classed as naive were CD45RO-negative and positively selected for CCR7, excluding terminally differentiated effector memory CD45RA+ cells. The clonotype originates from a man younger than 30 in good health. The source material was naive CD8+ T cells sorted from blood.

The CDR3 reads CASSPPRVTENEAFF. CDR3 DNA: TGTGCCAGCAGCCCACCCCGGGTGACAGAAAATGAAGCTTTCTTT. The genes are TRBV7-9 and TRBJ1-1; D perhaps matches TRBD1 (5 bases). CDR1 SEHNR and CDR2 FQNEAQ come from the germline V gene (reference sequence). This CDR3 is built from 15 residues. Trimming left V 5 bases short and J 7 bases short, with 20 bases between.